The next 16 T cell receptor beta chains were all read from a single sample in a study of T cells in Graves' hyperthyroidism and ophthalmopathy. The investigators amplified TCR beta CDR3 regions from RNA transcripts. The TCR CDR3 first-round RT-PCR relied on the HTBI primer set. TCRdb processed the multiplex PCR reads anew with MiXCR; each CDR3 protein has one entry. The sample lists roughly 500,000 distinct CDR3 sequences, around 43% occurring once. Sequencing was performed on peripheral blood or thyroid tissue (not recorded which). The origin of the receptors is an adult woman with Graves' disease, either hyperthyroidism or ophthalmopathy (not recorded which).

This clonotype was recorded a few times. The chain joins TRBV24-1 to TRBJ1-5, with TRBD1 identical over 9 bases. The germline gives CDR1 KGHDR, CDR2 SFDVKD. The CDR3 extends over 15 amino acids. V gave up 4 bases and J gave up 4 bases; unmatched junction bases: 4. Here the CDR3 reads CATSDGTGTNQPQHF. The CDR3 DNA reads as TGTGCCACCAGTGACGGGACAGGGACGAATCAGCCCCAGCATTTT.

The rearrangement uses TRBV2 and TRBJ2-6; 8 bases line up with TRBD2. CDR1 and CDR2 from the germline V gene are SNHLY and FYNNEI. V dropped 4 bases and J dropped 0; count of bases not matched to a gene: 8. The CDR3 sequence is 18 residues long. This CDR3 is CASSAGGEESSGANVLTF. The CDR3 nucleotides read TGTGCCAGCAGTGCGGGGGGGGAGGAAAGCTCTGGGGCCAACGTCCTGACTTTC.

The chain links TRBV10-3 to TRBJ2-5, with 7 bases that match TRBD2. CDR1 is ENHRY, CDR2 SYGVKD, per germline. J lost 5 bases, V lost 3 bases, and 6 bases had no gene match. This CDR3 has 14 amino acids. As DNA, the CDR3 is TGTGCCATCAGTGAACCGGGAGGAACGGAGACCCAGTACTTC. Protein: CAISEPGGTETQYF.

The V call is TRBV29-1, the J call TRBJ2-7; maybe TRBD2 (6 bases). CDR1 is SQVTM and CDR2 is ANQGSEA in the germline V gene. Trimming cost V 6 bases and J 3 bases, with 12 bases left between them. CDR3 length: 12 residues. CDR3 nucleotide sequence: TGCAGCGTGCGGGGCCCCCACTACGAGCAGTACTTC. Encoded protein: CSVRGPHYEQYF.

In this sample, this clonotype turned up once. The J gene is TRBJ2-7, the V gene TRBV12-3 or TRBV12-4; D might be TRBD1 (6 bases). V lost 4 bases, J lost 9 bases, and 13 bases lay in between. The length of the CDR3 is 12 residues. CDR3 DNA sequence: TGTGCCAGCAGTTCTAACAGGGTCGGGCAGTACTTC. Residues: CASSSNRVGQYF.

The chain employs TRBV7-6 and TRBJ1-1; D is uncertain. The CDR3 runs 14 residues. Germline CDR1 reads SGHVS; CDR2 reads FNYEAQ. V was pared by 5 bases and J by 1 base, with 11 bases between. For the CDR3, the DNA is TGTGCCAGCAGCATACTAGCGGCGAACACTGAAGCTTTCTTT. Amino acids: CASSILAANTEAFF.

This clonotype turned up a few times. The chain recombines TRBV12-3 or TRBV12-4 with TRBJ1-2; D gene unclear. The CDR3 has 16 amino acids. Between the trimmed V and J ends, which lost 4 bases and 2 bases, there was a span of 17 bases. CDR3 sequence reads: CASSYSMTLQNYGYTF. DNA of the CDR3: TGTGCCAGCAGTTACTCGATGACACTCCAAAACTATGGCTACACCTTC.

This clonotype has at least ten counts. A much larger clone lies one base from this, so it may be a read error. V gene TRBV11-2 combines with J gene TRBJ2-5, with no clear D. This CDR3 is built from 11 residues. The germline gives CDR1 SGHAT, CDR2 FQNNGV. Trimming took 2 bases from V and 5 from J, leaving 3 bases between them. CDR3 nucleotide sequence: TGTGCCAGCAGCTTAATTGAGACCCAGTACTTC. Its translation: CASSLIETQYF.

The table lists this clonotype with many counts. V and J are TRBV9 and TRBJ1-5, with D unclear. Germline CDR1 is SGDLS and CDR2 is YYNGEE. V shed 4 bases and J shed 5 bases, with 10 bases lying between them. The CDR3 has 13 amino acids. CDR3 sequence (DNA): TGTGCCAGCAGCCTCGATATCTATCAGCCCCAGCATTTT. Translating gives CASSLDIYQPQHF.

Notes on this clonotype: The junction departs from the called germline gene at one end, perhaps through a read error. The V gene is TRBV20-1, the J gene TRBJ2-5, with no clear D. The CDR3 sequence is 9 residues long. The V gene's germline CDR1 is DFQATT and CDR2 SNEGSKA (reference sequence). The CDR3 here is CSAREPQYF. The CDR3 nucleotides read TGCAGTGCTAGAGAGCCCCAGTACTTC.

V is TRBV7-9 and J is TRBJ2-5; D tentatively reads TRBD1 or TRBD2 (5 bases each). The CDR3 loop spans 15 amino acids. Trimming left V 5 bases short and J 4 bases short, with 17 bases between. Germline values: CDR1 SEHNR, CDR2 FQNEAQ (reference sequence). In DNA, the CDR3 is TGTGCCAGCAGCCCGAGAACCGGGACGGGAGAGACCCAGTACTTC. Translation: CASSPRTGTGETQYF.

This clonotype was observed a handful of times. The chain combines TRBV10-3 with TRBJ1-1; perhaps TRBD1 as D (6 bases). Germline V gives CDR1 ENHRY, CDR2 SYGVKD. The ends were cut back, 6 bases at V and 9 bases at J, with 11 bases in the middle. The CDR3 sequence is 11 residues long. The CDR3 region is CAIRIQGKAFF. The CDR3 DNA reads TGTGCCATCAGAATTCAGGGGAAAGCTTTCTTT.

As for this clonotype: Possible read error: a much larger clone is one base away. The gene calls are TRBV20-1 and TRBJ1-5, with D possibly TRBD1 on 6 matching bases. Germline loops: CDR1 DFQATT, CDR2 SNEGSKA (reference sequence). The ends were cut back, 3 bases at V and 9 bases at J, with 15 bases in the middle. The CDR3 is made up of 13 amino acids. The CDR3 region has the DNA TGCAGTGCTAGCGGGGGGGCGGGCCGGCCCCAGCATTTT. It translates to CSASGGAGRPQHF.

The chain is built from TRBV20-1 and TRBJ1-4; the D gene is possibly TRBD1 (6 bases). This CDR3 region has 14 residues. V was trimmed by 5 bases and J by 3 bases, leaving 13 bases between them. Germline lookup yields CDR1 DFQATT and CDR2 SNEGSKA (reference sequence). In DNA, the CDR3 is TGCAGTGCTCCCAAGCAGGGGCCTAATGAAAAACTGTTTTTT. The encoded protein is CSAPKQGPNEKLFF.

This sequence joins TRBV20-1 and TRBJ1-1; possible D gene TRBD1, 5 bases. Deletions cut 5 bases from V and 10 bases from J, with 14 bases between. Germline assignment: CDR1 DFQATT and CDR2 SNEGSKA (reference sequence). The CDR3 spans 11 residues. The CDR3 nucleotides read TGCAGTGCTGGACCTCGGGGGGGAGCTTTCTTT. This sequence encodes CSAGPRGGAFF.

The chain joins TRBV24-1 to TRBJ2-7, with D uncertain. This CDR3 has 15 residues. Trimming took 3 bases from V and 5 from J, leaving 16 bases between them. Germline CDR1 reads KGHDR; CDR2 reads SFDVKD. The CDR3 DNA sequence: TGTGCCACCAGTGATGCTTCGGTGGGTTTGGACGAGCAGTACTTC. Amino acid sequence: CATSDASVGLDEQYF.